This is a list of T cell receptor beta chains from one sample in a study of blood T cell repertoires in COVID-19. The repertoire was sequenced with immunoSEQ multiplex PCR; TCRdb's copy has only in-frame clones and lacks some. The profile shows about 270,000 clones, around nine tenths of them singletons. Input material: peripheral blood. Source of these receptors: a man aged 40-49 years who had recovered from COVID-19. CDR3s include the opening cysteine and the closing phenylalanine or tryptophan. A D gene is named only where the DNA matches it firmly. Not every row has a clone size; where given, it reads once, few, many or a size class.

abundance	v_gene	j_gene	d_gene	CDR3nt	CDR3aa
once	TRBV11-1	TRBJ1-3	NA	TGTGCCAGCAGCGAAGGACAGAGCTCTGGAAACACCATATATTTT	CASSEGQSSGNTIYF
NA	TRBV19	TRBJ2-4	TRBD1	TGTGCCAGTAGTTCCCGACAGGGGGGCATTCAGTACTTC	CASSSRQGGIQYF
NA	TRBV20-1	TRBJ1-4	NA	TGCAGTGCTAGTCGAATGAACTCCGCAAAACTGTTTTTT	CSASRMNSAKLFF
NA	TRBV7-2	TRBJ2-7	TRBD1	TGTGCCAGCAGCCAGTTACAGGGGCACGGCGAGCAGTACTTC	CASSQLQGHGEQYF
NA	TRBV5-4	TRBJ2-3	NA	TGTGCCAGCAGCTTCGTCCTAGCGAATCAAAAGTATTTT	CASSFVLANQKYF
NA	TRBV7-2	TRBJ1-5	TRBD1	TGTGCCAGCAGCATGGGACAGAGTAGCAATCAGCCCCAGCATTTT	CASSMGQSSNQPQHF
NA	TRBV2	TRBJ1-6	NA	TGTGCCAGCAGGAGCACGAACAGTTATAATTCACCCCTCCACTTT	CASRSTNSYNSPLHF
NA	TRBV6-5	TRBJ2-5	NA	TGTGCCAGCAGTTACTCCAACCGATTGAGAGAGACCCAGTACTTC	CASSYSNRLRETQYF
NA	TRBV6-2/TRBV6-3	TRBJ2-1	TRBD2	TGTGCCAGCAGTTACGGAGCTAGCGGGGGTTTCTACAATGAGCAGTTCTTC	CASSYGASGGFYNEQFF
NA	TRBV27	TRBJ1-1	NA	TGTGCCAGCAGTTTTGGTCGACAGGCGAACACTGAAGCTTTCTTT	CASSFGRQANTEAFF
NA	TRBV6-2/TRBV6-3	TRBJ1-6	TRBD1	TGTGCCAGCAGTTATCGCCCGGGACAGGAGAGCTCCTATAATTCACCCCTCCACTTT	CASSYRPGQESSYNSPLHF
NA	TRBV4-2	TRBJ1-5	TRBD1	TGTGCCAGCAGTCGAACAGGGGACAATCAGCCCCAGCATTTT	CASSRTGDNQPQHF
NA	TRBV7-8	TRBJ2-7	TRBD2	TGTGCCAGCAGTCAAGACCCTAGCGGCACCTCCTACGAGCAGTACTTC	CASSQDPSGTSYEQYF
NA	TRBV7-9	TRBJ2-3	NA	TGTGCCAGCAGCTCCCAAATAGCATGGTATTTT	CASSSQIAWYF
NA	TRBV3-1/TRBV3-2	TRBJ2-3	TRBD2	TGTGCCAGCAGCCAAGAGTCGAGACTAGCGGGAGCGGGAGATACGCAGTATTTT	CASSQESRLAGAGDTQYF
NA	TRBV10-3	TRBJ1-6	TRBD1	TGTGCCATCAGTGAGACAGGGGTGAATTCACCCCTCCACTTT	CAISETGVNSPLHF
NA	TRBV2	TRBJ2-7	NA	TGTGCCAGCAGTGAATCGACCAAGACGGGACAGTACTTC	CASSESTKTGQYF
NA	TRBV7-9	TRBJ1-5	NA	TGTGCCAGCAGCTCGGGGTCAGGGAGGGTAGATCAGCCCCAGCATTTT	CASSSGSGRVDQPQHF
NA	TRBV4-2	TRBJ2-5	TRBD2	TGTGCCAGCAGCCAGGGGACTAGCGGGGATCGGGAGACCCAGTACTTC	CASSQGTSGDRETQYF
NA	TRBV7-8	TRBJ2-4	TRBD2	TGTGCCAGCAGCTTAGTCTCTAGCGGGGGTATGGCCAAAAACATTCAGTACTTC	CASSLVSSGGMAKNIQYF
NA	TRBV9	TRBJ1-1	NA	TGTGCCAGCAGCGTAGGGCAGGGGAGAATTGAAGCTTTCTTT	CASSVGQGRIEAFF
NA	TRBV15	TRBJ2-1	TRBD2	TGTGCCACCAGCAACGGACTAGCGGGAGGGAGGTACAATGAGCAGTTCTTC	CATSNGLAGGRYNEQFF
NA	TRBV10-3	TRBJ1-2	NA	TGTGCCATCAGTGGCGGGGTCCATGGTGGCTACACCTTC	CAISGGVHGGYTF
NA	TRBV19	TRBJ2-7	TRBD1	TGTGCCAGTAGTATAGGCGGCCGGGACAGGGGGCGGTACGAGCAGTACTTC	CASSIGGRDRGRYEQYF
NA	TRBV7-2	TRBJ2-1	NA	TGTGCCAGCAGCCCATCGGGGGTTCGAGGCTACAATGAGCAGTTCTTC	CASSPSGVRGYNEQFF
once	TRBV5-6	TRBJ2-7	TRBD1	TGTGCCAGCAGCTTTACAGGGGGCATTGGGACTTACGAGCAGTACTTC	CASSFTGGIGTYEQYF
NA	TRBV5-4	TRBJ1-2	NA	TGTGCCAGCAGCTCGGCGGACTATGGCTACACCTTC	CASSSADYGYTF
NA	TRBV27	TRBJ1-5	NA	TGTGCCAGCAGTTCCAGCCCGACAGGAAATCAGCCCCAGCATTTT	CASSSSPTGNQPQHF
once	TRBV14	TRBJ2-7	TRBD1	TGTGCCAGCAGCCCTACAGGGGTCTCCGAGCAGTACTTC	CASSPTGVSEQYF
NA	TRBV5-4	TRBJ2-5	NA	TGTGCCAGCAGCCCGCGGGACAGACAAGAGACCCAGTACTTC	CASSPRDRQETQYF
once	TRBV7-2	TRBJ2-5	NA	TGTGCCAGCAGCTTAGCGGCGGGGCTCCAAGAGACCCAGTACTTC	CASSLAAGLQETQYF
NA	TRBV5-4	TRBJ1-2	TRBD1	TGTGCCAGCAGCCCTTGGACAGGGGGCGCCTATGGCTACACCTTC	CASSPWTGGAYGYTF
once	TRBV9	TRBJ2-1	TRBD2	TGTGCCAGCAGCGTGACTAGCGGGAGGGCCGTTTCCTACAATGAGCAGTTCTTC	CASSVTSGRAVSYNEQFF